This T cell receptor (beta chain) was identified during a study of Graves' ophthalmopathy and Graves' hyperthyroidism. The authors amplified TCR beta CDR3 regions from RNA transcripts. RT-PCR was first run with HTBI primers, then multiplex PCR in a second round. TCRdb reprocessed the multiplex PCR reads with MiXCR, giving one entry per CDR3 protein. The sample has 400,000 or so distinct CDR3 sequences; about 15% are singletons. Hyperthyroidism counted as stable given no ophthalmopathy within 18 months of follow-up. Other autoimmune diseases, uncontrolled infections, pregnancy and lactation each led to patient exclusion. This clonotype was counted at least ten times. The sequenced sample consisted of peripheral blood. The clonotype originates from an adult woman with stable Graves' hyperthyroidism.

The CDR3 protein is CASSQSGTGGVKTQYF. In DNA, the CDR3 is TGTGCCAGCAGCCAATCCGGGACTGGCGGGGTAAAGACCCAGTACTTC. The rearrangement joins TRBV4-2 to TRBJ2-5; maybe TRBD2 (6 bases). Trimming took off 2 bases at V and 6 bases at J, with 19 bases between the two ends. There are 16 residues in the CDR3. Looked up from germline, CDR1 is LGHNA and CDR2 is YNFKEQ.